The clone carrying this TCR beta chain has a single count. These data are taken from a study of blood T cells in healthy people across ages. V was clipped by 4 bases and J by 14 bases, with 6 bases between them. The CDR3 spans 9 residues. Germline loops: CDR1 SGHVS, CDR2 FQNEAQ. Together with a sample-barcoded 5' primer, a J-beta primer mix was included in a second PCR lasting about 7 to 11 cycles. TCRdb reprocessed the 5' RACE reads via MiXCR and lists one record per CDR3 protein. The data hold about 700,000 distinct CDR3 sequences, with about 34% observed a single time. This rearrangement joins TRBV7-8 to TRBJ1-3; D is unclear. Sequenced input: blood. This TCR was recovered from an elderly woman in good health. The CDR3 coding sequence is TGTGCCAGCAGCTACCCTCTATATTTT. Protein: CASSYPLYF.